The 30 T cell receptor beta chains given below trace back to one sample, sequenced in a study of cytomegalovirus exposure and HLA in healthy donors. The PCR used 60 Vbeta and 13 Jbeta primers. Profiled with immunoSEQ multiplex PCR; TCRdb holds only in-frame clones, not every one. Among more than 150,000 clones listed, 80% to 90% were seen once. The sequenced sample consisted of PBMCs. These receptor sequences come from a girl aged 2-15 years in good health and CMV-seropositive.

The V call is TRBV6-4, the J call TRBJ1-2, with 10 bases aligning to TRBD1. The CDR3 extends over 12 amino acids. CDR1 and CDR2 from the germline V gene are MRHNA and SNTAGT. Germline trimming cut 6 bases from V and 8 bases from J; bases unmatched to any gene: 3. The CDR3 sequence: CASRATGGGYTF. The CDR3 nucleotides read TGTGCCAGCAGAGCGACAGGGGGCGGCTACACCTTC.

The rearrangement links TRBV7-3 to TRBJ2-2; TRBD2 aligns across 14 bases. V was clipped by 5 bases and J by 5 bases; unmatched bases: 7. Germline CDR1 and CDR2: SGHTA and FQGTGA. The CDR3 runs to 17 residues. This CDR3 reads CASSPPGLAGATGELFF. CDR3 nucleotide sequence: TGTGCCAGCAGCCCCCCGGGACTAGCGGGAGCTACCGGGGAGCTGTTTTTT.

This clone is a singleton in its sample. This chain joins TRBV20-1 and TRBJ1-1; a possible D gene is TRBD1 (6 bases). This CDR3 is built from 11 residues. The V end was cut by 5 bases, the J end by 6 bases, with 10 bases between. CDR1 is DFQATT, CDR2 SNEGSKA, per germline (reference sequence). The CDR3 is CSALGAPEAFF. CDR3 DNA sequence: TGCAGTGCTTTGGGGGCTCCTGAAGCTTTCTTT.

The rearrangement links TRBV21-1 to TRBJ1-2; TRBD1 is the table's D call, not checked against the DNA. TRBV21-1 counts as a pseudogene. This CDR3 spans 17 amino acids. The CDR3 sequence: CASSKAAVGQELYGYTF. The CDR3 DNA is TGTGCCAGCAGCAAAGCCGCAGTAGGACAGGAGTTATATGGCTACACCTTC.

This clone was seen more than once but under ten times. This rearrangement joins TRBV25-1 to TRBJ2-3; TRBD1 matches 9 bases. Germline V gene data show CDR1 as MGHDK and CDR2 as SYGVNS. Trimming removed 10 bases from V and 1 base from J; junction bases left unmatched: 3. The CDR3 sequence is 13 residues long. CDR3: CAIRDRGTDTQYF. CDR3 in DNA: TGTGCCATCAGGGACAGGGGCACAGATACGCAGTATTTT. The variable domain in full, with the rest retrieved from reference TRBV25-1 and TRBJ2-3, is EADIYQTPRYLVIGTGKKITLECSQTMGHDKMYWYQQDPGMELHLIHYSYGVNSTEKGDLSSESTVSRIRTEHFPLTLESARPSHTSQYLCAIRDRGTDTQYFGPGTRLTVL.

J is TRBJ1-4 and V is TRBV5-4; 11 bases fit TRBD1. From germline, CDR1 is SGHNT and CDR2 YYREEE (reference sequence). The CDR3 runs 16 residues. V dropped 4 bases and J dropped 8; count of bases not matched to a gene: 10. This CDR3 is CASSRRDRGGREKLFF. Written as DNA, the CDR3 is TGTGCCAGCAGCCGCCGGGACAGGGGGGGTAGGGAAAAACTGTTTTTT.

Written as DNA, the CDR3 is TGTGCCAGCAGCTTTAACAGGTATGGCTACACCTTC. It is translated as CASSFNRYGYTF. The chain joins TRBV7-9 to TRBJ1-2; weak D call: TRBD1 (5 bases). The V end lost 3 bases, the J end lost 5 bases, and 7 bases lay between the germline ends. CDR1 is SEHNR and CDR2 is FQNEAQ in the germline V gene (reference sequence). This CDR3 is 12 amino acids long.

J is TRBJ2-7 and V is TRBV14; D unclear. The CDR3 contains 13 residues. V lost 0 bases to trimming and J lost 2 bases, with 5 bases between them. Germline CDR1 reads SGHDN; CDR2 reads FVKESK. CDR3 sequence (DNA): TGTGCCAGCAGCCAAGAACTACCCTACGAGCAGTACTTC. It yields the protein CASSQELPYEQYF.

This chain links TRBV25-1 with TRBJ1-1, with 7 bases identical to TRBD1. Per germline, CDR1 MGHDK and CDR2 SYGVNS. The CDR3 runs 14 residues. The V gene end was trimmed by 3 bases and the J gene end by 0 bases; junction bases not matched to a gene: 1. The CDR3 loop reads CASSDDRVNTEAFF. The CDR3 DNA sequence: TGTGCCAGCAGTGACGACAGGGTGAACACTGAAGCTTTCTTT.

A word on this clone: At the DNA level, this CDR3 is encoded by other sequences in the same sample as well. CDR3 region: CASSIVAGNTEAFF. As DNA, the CDR3 is TGTGCCAGTAGTATAGTGGCAGGGAACACTGAAGCTTTCTTT. J is TRBJ1-1 and V is TRBV19; D unclear. Germline V CDR1 and CDR2: LNHDA, SQIVND (reference sequence). Between the trimmed V and J ends, which lost 1 base and 1 base, there was a span of 7 bases. The CDR3 loop spans 14 amino acids.

This clone was counted once. The chain carries TRBV28 and TRBJ1-1; weak D call: TRBD1 (6 bases). Trimming left V 6 bases short and J 6 bases short, with 11 bases between. The CDR3 loop spans 12 amino acids. Germline V CDR1 and CDR2: MDHEN, SYDVKM. The CDR3 region has the DNA TGTGCCAGCAGCTGGGGGCGTTCTGAAGCTTTCTTT. Amino acids: CASSWGRSEAFF.

This sequence joins TRBV19 and TRBJ2-7, with 8 positions matching TRBD2. V was pared by 6 bases and J by 0 bases, with 10 bases of the junction left unmatched. This CDR3 has 16 residues. From germline, CDR1 is LNHDA and CDR2 SQIVND (reference sequence). The CDR3 bases are TGTGCCAGTAGCCCCTTAGCGGGAAAGGCCTCCTACGAGCAGTACTTC. Translated: CASSPLAGKASYEQYF. The full variable domain, with the rest looked up from reference TRBV19 and TRBJ2-7, is DGGITQSPKYLFRKEGQNVTLSCEQNLNHDAMYWYRQDPGQGLRLIYYSQIVNDFQKGDIAEGYSVSREKKESFPLTVTSAQKNPTAFYLCASSPLAGKASYEQYFGPGTRLTVT.

The chain links TRBV13 to TRBJ1-1, with D tentatively TRBD1 (5 bases). CDR1 PRHDT and CDR2 FYEKMQ come from the germline V gene (reference sequence). The V and J ends lost 4 bases and 6 bases respectively, with 9 bases between them. CDR3 size: 12 residues. The CDR3 sequence: CASSSQGAEAFF. The CDR3, as DNA: TGTGCCAGCAGCTCCCAGGGCGCTGAAGCTTTCTTT.

The chain employs TRBV5-1 and TRBJ2-2, with D possibly TRBD2 on 5 matching bases. Trimming stripped 0 bases from V and 6 bases from J, with 18 bases between. CDR1 is SGHRS and CDR2 is YFSETQ in the germline V gene. This CDR3 has 17 residues. CDR3: CASSLGSPGSSPGELFF. CDR3 coding DNA: TGCGCCAGCAGCTTGGGATCTCCGGGATCTTCCCCCGGGGAGCTGTTTTTT.

This rearrangement joins TRBV30 to TRBJ1-5; D may be TRBD1 (6 bases). From germline, CDR1 is GTSNPN and CDR2 SVGIG (reference sequence). Trimming removed 3 bases from V and 6 bases from J, with 18 bases in between. The length of the CDR3 is 15 residues. The CDR3 protein is CAWRQPGGTSQPQHF. The CDR3 DNA reads as TGTGCCTGGAGACAGCCCGGGGGGACAAGTCAGCCCCAGCATTTT.

The chain couples TRBV28 to TRBJ2-7; D remains ambiguous. The CDR3 is made up of 14 amino acids. Trimming took off 2 bases at V and 2 bases at J, with 10 bases between the two ends. Germline V gene data show CDR1 as MDHEN and CDR2 as SYDVKM. The CDR3 loop reads CASSLIAEPYEQYF. CDR3 DNA: TGTGCCAGCAGTTTAATAGCCGAGCCCTACGAGCAGTACTTC.

The J gene is TRBJ2-7, the V gene TRBV10-3; perhaps TRBD2 as D (6 bases). Germline CDR1 reads ENHRY; CDR2 reads SYGVKD. With 6 bases removed from V and 0 bases from J, the gap between germline ends came to 21 bases. The CDR3 extends over 17 amino acids. The CDR3 DNA reads as TGTGCCATCAGGGACGCCGTTCGGGACTCCCACTCCTACGAGCAGTACTTC. Amino acid sequence: CAIRDAVRDSHSYEQYF.

The chain has TRBV29-1 and TRBJ1-4; D not resolved. This CDR3 has 13 amino acids. Trimming removed 2 bases at V and 7 bases at J, with 11 bases between. CDR1 and CDR2 (germline): SQVTM, ANQGSEA. In DNA, the CDR3 is TGCAGCGTTGAAAGAGGGATAGGTGAAAAACTGTTTTTT. It specifies CSVERGIGEKLFF.

The V and J genes are TRBV11-3 and TRBJ1-1; a weak D match, TRBD1 (6 bases). The V end lost 5 bases, the J end lost 2 bases, and 15 bases lay between the germline ends. CDR3 length: 15 residues. Germline V lookup: CDR1 SGHNT, CDR2 YENEEA. The DNA for the CDR3 is TGTGCCAGCAGCGAGTCCCGGGACATTAACACTGAAGCTTTCTTT. Amino acids: CASSESRDINTEAFF.

The rearrangement joins TRBV6-1 to TRBJ1-4; tentatively, D is TRBD1 (6 bases). The CDR3 has 13 residues. V shed 11 bases and J shed 3 bases, with 13 bases lying between them. Germline V lookup: CDR1 MNHNS, CDR2 SASEGT. The CDR3 is CAGNRAPNEKLFF. The CDR3 nucleotides are TGTGCCGGGAACAGGGCCCCTAATGAAAAACTGTTTTTT.

The chain combines TRBV4-2 with TRBJ2-2, with a possible D match to TRBD2 (6 bases). Germline loops: CDR1 LGHNA, CDR2 YNFKEQ. This CDR3 contains 17 residues. V lost 4 bases and J 1 base, leaving 16 bases between the germline ends. CDR3 sequence (DNA): TGTGCCAGCAGCCGTCTCGTCACGGGGGAGAACACCGGGGAGCTGTTTTTT. Its translation is CASSRLVTGENTGELFF.

The chain employs TRBV2 and TRBJ2-1, with 12 bases lining up with TRBD2. This CDR3 is 14 amino acids long. Germline V CDR1 and CDR2: SNHLY, FYNNEI. V lost 6 bases, J lost 9 bases, and 6 bases stayed unmatched. The CDR3 DNA is TGTGCCAGCAGGACTAGCGGGAGAATTGGTGAGCAGTTCTTC. As protein: CASRTSGRIGEQFF.

This clone was seen a few times. The gene calls are TRBV10-1 and TRBJ2-1; TRBD2 matches at 13 bases. V lost 3 bases, J lost 5 bases, and 10 bases stayed unmatched. CDR1 is WNHNN, CDR2 SYGVQD, per germline (reference sequence). CDR3 length equals 18 residues. The DNA for the CDR3 is TGCGCCAGCAGTGAAACTAAGACTAGCGGGAGGAACGACAATGAGCAGTTCTTC. This encodes CASSETKTSGRNDNEQFF.

The gene calls are TRBV7-3 and TRBJ1-1; D possibly corresponds to TRBD1 (6 bases). The CDR3 has 14 residues. Germline-derived CDR1 and CDR2 are SGHTA and FQGTGA. V was shortened by 2 bases and J by 4 bases, with 11 bases between the two germline ends. The CDR3 region is CASSLSAGATEAFF. The CDR3 nucleotides are TGTGCCAGCAGCTTATCCGCAGGGGCCACTGAAGCTTTCTTT. The variable domain in full, completed from reference TRBV7-3 and TRBJ1-1, reads GAGVSQTPSNKVTEKGKYVELRCDPISGHTALYWYRQSLGQGPEFLIYFQGTGAADDSGLPNDRFFAVRPEGSVSTLKIQRTERGDSAVYLCASSLSAGATEAFFGQGTRLTVV.

The chain recombines TRBV4-2 with TRBJ2-3; 8 bases map to TRBD1. Per germline, CDR1 LGHNA and CDR2 YNFKEQ. Trimming at V came to 0 bases and at J to 2 bases, leaving 28 bases not matched to a gene. This CDR3 is 24 amino acids long. The CDR3 nucleotides are TGTGCCAGCAGCCAAGATCGGGCGAATAAGGCCAGGGACACCTCAGGGGGCTTCACAGATACGCAGTATTTT. It translates to CASSQDRANKARDTSGGFTDTQYF.

V gene TRBV10-3 combines with J gene TRBJ2-5; D may be TRBD1 (6 bases). CDR1 and CDR2 (germline): ENHRY, SYGVKD. The CDR3 loop spans 16 amino acids. V gave up 0 bases and J gave up 2 bases, with 13 bases separating them. The CDR3 is CAISESRGTQQETQYF. The DNA of the CDR3 is TGTGCCATCAGTGAGTCGAGGGGGACCCAACAAGAGACCCAGTACTTC.

The J gene is TRBJ2-3, the V gene TRBV11-3; D not certain. V lost 3 bases and J lost 2, with 15 bases in between. Germline V gives CDR1 SGHNT, CDR2 YENEEA. The CDR3 loop spans 16 amino acids. The CDR3 nucleotides read TGTGCCAGCAGCTTCGAACATCTCCGTTTCACAGATACGCAGTATTTT. It is translated as CASSFEHLRFTDTQYF.

The rearrangement uses TRBV7-2 and TRBJ2-1, with unresolved D. This CDR3 has 15 amino acids. CDR1 is SGHTA and CDR2 is FQGNSA in the germline V gene. Trimming took off 1 base at V and 0 bases at J, with 7 bases between the two ends. The CDR3 DNA sequence: TGTGCCAGCAGCTTAGGCAGCGTCTCCTACAATGAGCAGTTCTTC. Encoded protein: CASSLGSVSYNEQFF.

V gene TRBV5-5 combines with J gene TRBJ2-3; TRBD1 agrees at 7 bases. CDR1 SGHKS and CDR2 YYEKEE come from the germline V gene (reference sequence). CDR3 length: 14 amino acids. The J segment lost 4 bases and the V segment lost 4 bases, leaving 6 bases of the junction unmatched. CDR3 DNA sequence: TGTGCCAGCAGCCAACAGGGGACCCCAGATACGCAGTATTTT. It is translated as CASSQQGTPDTQYF.

The chain is built from TRBV11-3 and TRBJ1-3, with D unresolved. The CDR3 spans 14 residues. Trimming removed 5 bases from V and 0 bases from J, with 8 bases in between. CDR1 and CDR2 from the germline V gene are SGHNT and YENEEA. As DNA, the CDR3 is TGTGCCAGCAGCCTCCAGGTCTCTGGAAACACCATATATTTT. Encoded protein: CASSLQVSGNTIYF.